Listed below are T cell receptor beta chains from one sample, sequenced in a study of blood T cells in healthy people across ages. TCRdb used MiXCR to reprocess the 5' RACE reads, holding one entry per CDR3 protein. This sample has over 1,500,000 distinct CDR3 sequences, with around 50% found just once. Sequencing input: blood. These TCRs come from a woman between 40 and 50 years old in good health. CDR3s leave out the opening cysteine and the closing phenylalanine or tryptophan. Fields, in order: J gene, V gene, CDR3 protein.

J: TRBJ2-1
V: TRBV7-2
CDR3: ASSSPPGRNEQF

J: TRBJ2-1
V: TRBV20-1
CDR3: SARDKMGLAGGPGEQF

J: NA
V: TRBV9
CDR3: ASSAHQRTGKETQY

J: TRBJ1-2
V: TRBV7-2
CDR3: ASGRDVFNGYT

J: NA
V: TRBV20-1
CDR3: SATDGNYEQY

J: TRBJ2-1
V: TRBV5-1
CDR3: ASSGSGGANEQF

J: TRBJ2-5
V: TRBV7-9
CDR3: ASSLGGGARQETQY

J: TRBJ2-2
V: TRBV29-1
CDR3: SVEGDRKNTGELF

J: TRBJ2-5
V: TRBV6-2/TRBV6-3
CDR3: ASSYPRRDRQETQY

J: TRBJ2-1
V: TRBV5-6
CDR3: ASTQNFRDRVYEQF

J: TRBJ2-1
V: TRBV5-1
CDR3: ASSARGATYNEQF

J: TRBJ2-2
V: TRBV7-9
CDR3: ASSPRMTSGRTGELF

J: TRBJ2-3
V: TRBV7-9
CDR3: ASSYGQSTDTQY

J: TRBJ1-2
V: TRBV7-3
CDR3: ASSSLFGTNYGYT

J: TRBJ2-1
V: TRBV20-1
CDR3: SARDIPGLPSNEQF

J: TRBJ2-5
V: TRBV10-3
CDR3: AISESGPGETQY

J: TRBJ2-3
V: TRBV25-1
CDR3: ASSEFGDTQY

J: TRBJ2-2
V: TRBV5-6
CDR3: ASSMLDRDTGELF

J: TRBJ1-4
V: TRBV5-1
CDR3: ASGYGQGWASANEKLF

J: NA
V: TRBV20-1
CDR3: SAQTSRETQY

J: TRBJ2-5
V: TRBV20-1
CDR3: SARDGRESQETQY

J: TRBJ2-1
V: TRBV20-1
CDR3: SAGGGKGSNEQF

J: TRBJ2-4
V: TRBV20-1
CDR3: SAMTSGGVGRQY

J: TRBJ2-1
V: TRBV24-1
CDR3: ATSAGTSGSYNEQF

J: TRBJ2-5
V: TRBV13
CDR3: ASSLFQGIGETQY

J: TRBJ2-1
V: TRBV2
CDR3: ASSGLAGGLYNEQF

J: TRBJ2-5
V: TRBV27
CDR3: ASSFYRGQETQY

J: TRBJ1-2
V: TRBV10-3
CDR3: AISENRSYGYT

J: TRBJ1-1
V: TRBV6-6
CDR3: ASSYSHGDTEAF

J: NA
V: TRBV4-1
CDR3: ASSQDTFGFEQY

J: TRBJ1-4
V: TRBV7-2
CDR3: ASSPRGGFSEKLF

J: TRBJ2-7
V: TRBV27
CDR3: ASSLAGQVEQY

J: TRBJ2-7
V: TRBV2
CDR3: ASRTGDRAVSEQY

J: TRBJ1-1
V: TRBV28
CDR3: ASSFPDRVEAF

J: TRBJ2-7
V: TRBV20-1
CDR3: SARDTLGFSYEQY

J: TRBJ1-4
V: TRBV28
CDR3: ASRTPVEKLF

J: TRBJ1-6
V: TRBV29-1
CDR3: SATTGTDNSPLH

J: TRBJ1-1
V: TRBV4-2
CDR3: ASSQATGTGTEAF

J: TRBJ2-3
V: TRBV20-1
CDR3: SATRGGRTDTQY

J: TRBJ2-5
V: TRBV24-1
CDR3: ATGTGLASETQY

J: TRBJ1-2
V: TRBV11-2
CDR3: ASSRLSGDRAGYT

J: TRBJ2-3
V: TRBV20-1
CDR3: SAPFRVADTQY

J: NA
V: TRBV4-3
CDR3: ASSQVWQGGYEQY

J: TRBJ1-4
V: TRBV7-9
CDR3: ASTTGGNGEKLF

J: TRBJ2-5
V: TRBV7-9
CDR3: ASSSQDYGGDQETQY

J: TRBJ1-6
V: TRBV25-1
CDR3: ASSDGPGSGNSPLH

J: TRBJ1-1
V: TRBV9
CDR3: ASSVVTGTEAF

J: TRBJ1-1
V: TRBV5-1
CDR3: ASSLPGINTEAF

J: TRBJ1-2
V: TRBV12-3/TRBV12-4
CDR3: ASSYVLTGGGGYT

J: TRBJ2-1
V: TRBV9
CDR3: ASSVGAGERYNEQF

J: TRBJ2-1
V: TRBV7-9
CDR3: ASSLGGLEEQF

J: TRBJ2-1
V: TRBV6-2/TRBV6-3
CDR3: ASMRLAPNEQF

J: TRBJ2-1
V: TRBV2
CDR3: ASIKEGLAGNEQF

J: TRBJ2-7
V: TRBV6-2/TRBV6-3
CDR3: ASSHGAYEQY

J: TRBJ2-7
V: TRBV28
CDR3: ASSYPYRGPSYEQY